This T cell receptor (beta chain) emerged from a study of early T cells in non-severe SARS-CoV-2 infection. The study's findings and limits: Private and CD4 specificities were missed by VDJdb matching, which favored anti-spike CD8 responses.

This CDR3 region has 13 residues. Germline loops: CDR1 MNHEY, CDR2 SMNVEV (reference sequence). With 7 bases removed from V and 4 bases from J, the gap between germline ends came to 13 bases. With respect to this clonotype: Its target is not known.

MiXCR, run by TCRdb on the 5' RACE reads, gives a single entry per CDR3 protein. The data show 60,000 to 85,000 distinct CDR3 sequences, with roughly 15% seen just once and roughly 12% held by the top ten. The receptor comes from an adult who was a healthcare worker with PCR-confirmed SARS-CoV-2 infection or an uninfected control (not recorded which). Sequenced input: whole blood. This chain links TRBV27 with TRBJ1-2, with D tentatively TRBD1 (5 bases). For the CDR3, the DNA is TGTGCCAGCAAAGTTAACAGGTTCTATGGCTACACCTTC. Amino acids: CASKVNRFYGYTF.